This T cell receptor (beta chain) was recorded in a study of graft-versus-host responses after intestinal transplantation. Study background: Each recipient received anti-thymocyte globulin induction, then tacrolimus and steroids for about 3 years. Broader study findings: GvH clonotypes were identified within recipient marrow, with a subset emerging first in ileum or blood. Early post-transplant HvG declines tracked with peak circulating GvH clone levels.

The CDR3 loop spans 17 amino acids. Trimming removed 2 bases from V and 0 bases from J, with 15 bases in between. Germline CDR1 is MGHRA and CDR2 is YSYEKL. Assay: immunoSEQ multiplex PCR; the TCRdb copy retains only in-frame clones and omits some. Of 95,000 to 110,000 clones in the sample, under 95% are singletons; the top ten hold approximately 1%. Worth noting for this clone: What it binds is unknown.

Source: unstimulated CD8+ T cells sorted from spleen or lymph node cells, taken before intestinal transplant. The chain employs TRBV4-1 and TRBJ2-3; D possibly corresponds to TRBD2 (6 bases). The sequence was collected from a human donor who received an intestinal transplant. Here the CDR3 reads CASSQTLGGASTDTQYF. The CDR3 DNA reads TGCGCCAGCAGCCAAACCCTCGGCGGGGCTAGCACAGATACGCAGTATTTT.